The sequence of this T cell receptor (beta chain) was determined in a study of blood T cell repertoires in COVID-19. Here immunoSEQ multiplex PCR was the method, and the copy in TCRdb shows in-frame clones only, minus some. The sample holds 200,000 to 250,000 clones; 80% to 85% are singletons and the top ten take roughly 3%. CDR1 and CDR2 (germline): LGHDT, YNNKEL (reference sequence). With 3 bases clipped from V and 6 bases from J, the junction kept 12 bases outside the gene matches. The CDR3 has 16 residues. Sequencing was performed on peripheral blood. The J gene is TRBJ2-7, the V gene TRBV3-1 (or the pseudogene TRBV3-2), with 9 bases that match TRBD2. This sequence originates from a woman aged 25 to 45 who had recovered from COVID-19. The CDR3 coding sequence is TGTGCCAGCAGCCAGGCGGCTAGAGCGGGAGGCGGCGAGCAGTACTTC. Protein product: CASSQAARAGGGEQYF.